This T cell receptor beta chain was recorded in a study of cytomegalovirus exposure and HLA in healthy donors. Regarding the study as a whole: It was reportedly the case that the classifier diagnosed cytomegalovirus status with high specificity and sensitivity. Confirmation was obtained in vitro that a few CMV-associated chains are specific for CMV antigens. A missense variant in DCLRE1C was later tied to TCR beta V- and J-gene trimming.

PCR used 60 Vbeta primers and 13 Jbeta primers. Repertoires were generated with immunoSEQ multiplex PCR, while TCRdb's copy carries only in-frame clones and drops some. Among some 89,000 clones listed, just over 70% were seen once. The CDR3 contains 12 residues. V was cut by 2 bases and J by 12 bases, with 13 bases left in between. Germline V gene data show CDR1 as SGHDT and CDR2 as YYEEEE. This clone was detected ten times or more. Its specificity is not known. The source is a man in his fifties or sixties in good health and CMV-seronegative. The chain carries TRBV5-6 and TRBJ2-3; D perhaps matches TRBD1 (6 bases). Sequenced sample: PBMCs. The CDR3 region has the DNA TGTGCCAGCAGCTTCCGTCAGGGGACACAGTATTTT. It codes for CASSFRQGTQYF.